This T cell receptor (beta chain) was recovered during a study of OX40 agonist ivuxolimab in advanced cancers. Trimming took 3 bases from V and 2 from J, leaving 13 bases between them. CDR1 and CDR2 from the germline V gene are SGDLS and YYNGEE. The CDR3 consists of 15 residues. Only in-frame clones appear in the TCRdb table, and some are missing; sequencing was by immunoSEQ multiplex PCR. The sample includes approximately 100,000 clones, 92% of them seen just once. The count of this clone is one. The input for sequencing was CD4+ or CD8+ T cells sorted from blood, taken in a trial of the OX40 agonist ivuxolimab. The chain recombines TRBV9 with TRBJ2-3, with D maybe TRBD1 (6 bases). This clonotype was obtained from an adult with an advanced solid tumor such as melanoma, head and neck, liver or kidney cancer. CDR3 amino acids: CASSAQDRITDTQYF. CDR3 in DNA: TGTGCCAGCAGCGCACAAGACAGGATCACAGATACGCAGTATTTT.